This T cell receptor beta chain came from a study of beta chain features in type 1 diabetes. Study-level information: Age, gender and cell yields were similar between patients and healthy donors. Study-wide results and caveats: Still unanswered here is whether HLA type influences TCRB rearrangement. Type 1 diabetes patients had VDJ junctions that carried fewer insertions and more deletions.

The study reverse transcribed the entire isolated RNA, so it sequenced expressed TCRB transcripts. Sequenced by immunoSEQ multiplex PCR; TCRdb stores in-frame clones only, minus some. The sample lists about 470,000 clones; 30% were seen once. Trimming removed 1 base at V and 4 bases at J, with 18 bases between. The CDR3 length is 17 residues. From germline, CDR1 is LNHNV and CDR2 YYDKDF (reference sequence). CD45RO/CCR7/CD25/CD127/CD95/CD27 separated CD4+ naive, central memory, regulatory and stem cell-like memory cells by sorting. This clone was detected only a few times. The antigen remains unidentified.

The chain combines TRBV15 with TRBJ2-3, with D possibly matching TRBD2 (6 bases). The clonotype comes from a man younger than 30 in good health. Input material: naive CD4+ T cells from blood. The CDR3 nucleotides read TGTGCCACCAGCAGAGCCCCACCCTCAGGCGGGGCAGATACGCAGTATTTT. This codes for CATSRAPPSGGADTQYF.